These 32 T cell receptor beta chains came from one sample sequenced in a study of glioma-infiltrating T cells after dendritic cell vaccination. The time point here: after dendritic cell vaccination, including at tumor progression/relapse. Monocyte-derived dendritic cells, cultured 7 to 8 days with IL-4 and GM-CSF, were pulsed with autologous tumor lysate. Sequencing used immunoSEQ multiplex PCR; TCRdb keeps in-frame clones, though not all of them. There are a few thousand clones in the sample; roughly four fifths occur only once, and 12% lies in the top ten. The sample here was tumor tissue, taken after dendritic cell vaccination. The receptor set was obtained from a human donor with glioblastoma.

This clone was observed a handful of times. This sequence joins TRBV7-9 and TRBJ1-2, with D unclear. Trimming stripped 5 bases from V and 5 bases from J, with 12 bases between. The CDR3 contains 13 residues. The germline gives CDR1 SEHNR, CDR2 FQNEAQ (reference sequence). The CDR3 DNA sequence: TGTGCCAGCAGCCCTACAGAGTCTTATGGCTACACCTTC. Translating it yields CASSPTESYGYTF. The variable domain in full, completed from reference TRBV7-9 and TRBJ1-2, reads DTGVSQNPRHKITKRGQNVTFRCDPISEHNRLYWYRQTLGQGPEFLTYFQNEAQLEKSRLLSDRFSAERPKGSFSTLEIQRTEQGDSAMYLCASSPTESYGYTFGSGTRLTVV.

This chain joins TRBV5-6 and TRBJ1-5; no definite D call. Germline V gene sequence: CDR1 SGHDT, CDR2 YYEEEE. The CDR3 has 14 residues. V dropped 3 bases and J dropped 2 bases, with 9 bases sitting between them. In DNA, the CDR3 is TGTGCCAGCAGCTCCGGTGTTGGCAATCAGCCCCAGCATTTT. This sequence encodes CASSSGVGNQPQHF.

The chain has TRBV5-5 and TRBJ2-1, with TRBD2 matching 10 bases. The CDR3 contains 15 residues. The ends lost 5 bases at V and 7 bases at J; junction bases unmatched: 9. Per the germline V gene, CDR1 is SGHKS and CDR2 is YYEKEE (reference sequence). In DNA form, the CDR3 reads TGTGCCAGCAGTTTCCTAGCGGGAGTGGGGAATGAGCAGTTCTTC. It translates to CASSFLAGVGNEQFF. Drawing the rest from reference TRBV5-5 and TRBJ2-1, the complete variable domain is DAGVTQSPTHLIKTRGQQVTLRCSPISGHKSVSWYQQVLGQGPQFIFQYYEKEERGRGNFPDRFSARQFPNYSSELNVNALLLGDSALYLCASSFLAGVGNEQFFGPGTRLTVL.

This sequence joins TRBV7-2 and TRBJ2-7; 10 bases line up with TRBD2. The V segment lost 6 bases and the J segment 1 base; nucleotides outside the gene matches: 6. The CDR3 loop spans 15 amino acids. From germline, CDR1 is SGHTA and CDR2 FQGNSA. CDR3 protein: CASRRGTSESYEQYF. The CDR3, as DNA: TGTGCCAGCAGGCGCGGGACTAGCGAATCCTACGAGCAGTACTTC.

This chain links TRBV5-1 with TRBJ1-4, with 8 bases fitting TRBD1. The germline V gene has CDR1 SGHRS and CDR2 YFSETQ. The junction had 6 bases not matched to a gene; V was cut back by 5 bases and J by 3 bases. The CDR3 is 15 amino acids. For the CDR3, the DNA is TGCGCCAGCAGTCCAGGGGGCTCGGCTAATGAAAAACTGTTTTTT. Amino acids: CASSPGGSANEKLFF.

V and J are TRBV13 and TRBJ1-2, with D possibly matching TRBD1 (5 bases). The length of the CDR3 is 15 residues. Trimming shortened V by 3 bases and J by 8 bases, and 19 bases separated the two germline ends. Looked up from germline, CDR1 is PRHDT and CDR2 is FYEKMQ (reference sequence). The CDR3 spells CASSFRRGETGGYTF. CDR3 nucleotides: TGTGCCAGCAGCTTTCGGAGGGGAGAAACGGGCGGCTACACCTTC.

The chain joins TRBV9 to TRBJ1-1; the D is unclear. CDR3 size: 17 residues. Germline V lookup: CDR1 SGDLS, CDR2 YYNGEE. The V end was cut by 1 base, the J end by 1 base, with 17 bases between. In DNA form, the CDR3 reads TGTGCCAGCAGCGTAACCTCGGCCCCCCGGGGGAACACTGAAGCTTTCTTT. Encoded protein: CASSVTSAPRGNTEAFF.

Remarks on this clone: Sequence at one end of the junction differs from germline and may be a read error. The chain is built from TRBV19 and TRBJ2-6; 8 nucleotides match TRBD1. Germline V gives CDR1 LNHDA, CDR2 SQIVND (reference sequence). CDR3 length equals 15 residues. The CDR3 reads CASRAGGAGTNVLTF. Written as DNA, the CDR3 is TGTGCCAGTAGGGCAGGGGGCGCTGGGACCAACGTCCTGACTTTC.

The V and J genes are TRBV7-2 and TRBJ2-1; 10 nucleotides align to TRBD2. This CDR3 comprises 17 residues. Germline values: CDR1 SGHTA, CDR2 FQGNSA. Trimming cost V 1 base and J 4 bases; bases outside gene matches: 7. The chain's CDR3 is CASSLDGAGGRYNEQFF. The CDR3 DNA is TGTGCCAGCAGCTTAGATGGAGCGGGAGGGAGATACAATGAGCAGTTCTTC.

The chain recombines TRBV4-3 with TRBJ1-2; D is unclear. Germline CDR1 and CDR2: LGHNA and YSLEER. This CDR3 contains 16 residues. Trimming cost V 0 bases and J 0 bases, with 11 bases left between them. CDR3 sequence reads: CASSQEVGRANYGYTF. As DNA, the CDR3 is TGCGCCAGCAGCCAAGAAGTCGGGAGGGCTAACTATGGCTACACCTTC.

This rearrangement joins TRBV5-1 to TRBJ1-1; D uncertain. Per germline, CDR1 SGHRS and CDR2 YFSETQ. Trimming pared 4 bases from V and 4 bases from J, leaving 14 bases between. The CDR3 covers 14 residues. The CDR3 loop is CASSPAEMGTEAFF. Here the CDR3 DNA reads TGCGCCAGCAGCCCAGCGGAGATGGGCACTGAAGCTTTCTTT.

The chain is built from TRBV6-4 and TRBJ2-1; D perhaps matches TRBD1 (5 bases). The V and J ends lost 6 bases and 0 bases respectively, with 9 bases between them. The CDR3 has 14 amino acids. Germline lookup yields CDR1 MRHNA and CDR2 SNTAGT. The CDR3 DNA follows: TGTGCCAGCAGCCCCGACAGCTCCTACAATGAGCAGTTCTTC. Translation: CASSPDSSYNEQFF.

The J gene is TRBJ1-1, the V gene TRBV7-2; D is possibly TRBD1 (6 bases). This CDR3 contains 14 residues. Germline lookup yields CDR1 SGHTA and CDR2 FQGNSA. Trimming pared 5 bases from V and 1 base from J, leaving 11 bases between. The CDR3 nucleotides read TGTGCCAGCAGCCGCGACAGGTCGAACACTGAAGCTTTCTTT. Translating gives CASSRDRSNTEAFF.

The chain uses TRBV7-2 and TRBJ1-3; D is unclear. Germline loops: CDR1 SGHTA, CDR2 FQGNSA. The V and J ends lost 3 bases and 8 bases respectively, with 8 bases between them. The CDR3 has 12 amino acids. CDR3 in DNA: TGTGCCAGCAGCTTCTCCGTTGACACCATATATTTT. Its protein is CASSFSVDTIYF.

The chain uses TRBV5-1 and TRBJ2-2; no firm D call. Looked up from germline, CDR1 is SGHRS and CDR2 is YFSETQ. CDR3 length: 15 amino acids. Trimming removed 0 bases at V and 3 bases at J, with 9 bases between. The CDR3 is CASSLDSHYTGELFF. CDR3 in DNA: TGCGCCAGCAGCTTGGACAGTCATTACACCGGGGAGCTGTTTTTT. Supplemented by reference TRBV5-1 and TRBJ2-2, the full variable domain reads KAGVTQTPRYLIKTRGQQVTLSCSPISGHRSVSWYQQTPGQGLQFLFEYFSETQRNKGNFPGRFSGRQFSNSRSEMNVSTLELGDSALYLCASSLDSHYTGELFFGEGSRLTVL.

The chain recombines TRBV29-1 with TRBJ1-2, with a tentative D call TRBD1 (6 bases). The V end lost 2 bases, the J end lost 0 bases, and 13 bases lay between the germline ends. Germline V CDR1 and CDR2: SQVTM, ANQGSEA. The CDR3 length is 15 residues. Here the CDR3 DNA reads TGCAGCGTTGAACCCGGACAGCAAGCTAACTATGGCTACACCTTC. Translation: CSVEPGQQANYGYTF.

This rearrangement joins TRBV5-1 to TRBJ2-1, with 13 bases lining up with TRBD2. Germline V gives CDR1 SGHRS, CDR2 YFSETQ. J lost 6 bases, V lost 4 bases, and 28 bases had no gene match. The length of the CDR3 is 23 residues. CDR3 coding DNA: TGCGCCAGCAGCCCCGAGCGGGGGACAGGACTAGCGGGAGATTGGGGTATAGGCAATGAGCAGTTCTTC. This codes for CASSPERGTGLAGDWGIGNEQFF.

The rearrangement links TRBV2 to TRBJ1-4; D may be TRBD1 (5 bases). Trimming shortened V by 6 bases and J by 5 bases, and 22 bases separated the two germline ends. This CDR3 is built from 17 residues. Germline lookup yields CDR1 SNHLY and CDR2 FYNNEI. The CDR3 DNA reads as TGTGCCAGCAGCCAAGCGGGACTTGGCTCGGGCAATGAAAAACTGTTTTTT. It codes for CASSQAGLGSGNEKLFF.

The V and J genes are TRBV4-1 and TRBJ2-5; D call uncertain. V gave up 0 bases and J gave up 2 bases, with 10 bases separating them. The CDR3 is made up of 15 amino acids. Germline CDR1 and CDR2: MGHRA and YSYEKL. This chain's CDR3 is CASSQDRGSQETQYF. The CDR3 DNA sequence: TGCGCCAGCAGCCAAGATCGCGGCAGTCAAGAGACCCAGTACTTC.

DNA of the CDR3: TGTGCCAGCAGCTTAGACAGGGCCGGGGAGCTGTTTTTT. This encodes CASSLDRAGELFF. The chain couples TRBV11-3 to TRBJ2-2, with D maybe TRBD1 (5 bases). The CDR3 runs 13 residues. Trimming left V 0 bases short and J 6 bases short, with 5 bases between. Per the germline V gene, CDR1 is SGHNT and CDR2 is YENEEA.

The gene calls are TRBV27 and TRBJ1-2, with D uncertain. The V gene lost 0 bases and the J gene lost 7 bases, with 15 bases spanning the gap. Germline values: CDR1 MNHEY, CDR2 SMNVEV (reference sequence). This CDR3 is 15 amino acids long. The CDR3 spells CASSLSIGSPIGYTF. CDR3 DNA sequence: TGTGCCAGCAGTTTATCGATCGGGAGTCCTATTGGCTACACCTTC.

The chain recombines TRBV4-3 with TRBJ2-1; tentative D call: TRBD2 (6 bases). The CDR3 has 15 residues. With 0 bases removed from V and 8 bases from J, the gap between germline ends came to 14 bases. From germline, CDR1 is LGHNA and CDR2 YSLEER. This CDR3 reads CASSQDAGPGDEQFF. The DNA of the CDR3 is TGCGCCAGCAGCCAAGACGCGGGGCCAGGCGATGAGCAGTTCTTC.

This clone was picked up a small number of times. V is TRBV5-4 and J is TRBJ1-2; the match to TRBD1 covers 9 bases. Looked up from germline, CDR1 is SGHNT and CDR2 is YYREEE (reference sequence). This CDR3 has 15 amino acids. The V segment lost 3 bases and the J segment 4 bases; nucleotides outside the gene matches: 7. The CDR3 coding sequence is TGTGCCAGCAGCTCCGGGACAGGGATATTCTATGGCTACACCTTC. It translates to CASSSGTGIFYGYTF.

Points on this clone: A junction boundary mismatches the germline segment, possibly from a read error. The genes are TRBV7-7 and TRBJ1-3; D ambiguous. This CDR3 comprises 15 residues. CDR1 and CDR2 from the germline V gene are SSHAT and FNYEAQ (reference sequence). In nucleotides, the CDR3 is TGTGCTAGCAGCTTATCGGGGAACTCTGGAAACACCATATATTTT. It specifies CASSLSGNSGNTIYF.

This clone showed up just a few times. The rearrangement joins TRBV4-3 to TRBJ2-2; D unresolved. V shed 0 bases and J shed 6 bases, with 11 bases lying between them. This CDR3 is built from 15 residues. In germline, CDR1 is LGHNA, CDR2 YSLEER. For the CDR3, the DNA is TGCGCCAGCAGCCAAGACTATCGCGCATCCGGGGAGCTGTTTTTT. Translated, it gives CASSQDYRASGELFF.

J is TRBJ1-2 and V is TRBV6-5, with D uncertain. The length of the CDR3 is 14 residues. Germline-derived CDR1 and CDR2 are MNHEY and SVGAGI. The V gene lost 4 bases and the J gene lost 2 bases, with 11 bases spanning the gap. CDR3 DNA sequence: TGTGCCAGCAGTTCCCAGCCAGGAAACTATGGCTACACCTTC. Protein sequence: CASSSQPGNYGYTF.

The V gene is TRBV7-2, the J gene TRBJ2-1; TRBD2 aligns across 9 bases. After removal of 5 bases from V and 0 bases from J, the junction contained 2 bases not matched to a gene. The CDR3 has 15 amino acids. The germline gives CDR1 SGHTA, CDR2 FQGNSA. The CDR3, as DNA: TGTGCCAGCAGCAAGCGGGAGGTCTCCTACAATGAGCAGTTCTTC. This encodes CASSKREVSYNEQFF.

CDR3 sequence: CASSSIQTGGAKNIQYF. DNA of the CDR3: TGTGCCAGCAGCTCAATTCAAACAGGGGGGGCCAAAAACATTCAGTACTTC. This chain links TRBV7-2 with TRBJ2-4; TRBD1 matches 8 bases. Germline V gives CDR1 SGHTA, CDR2 FQGNSA. The CDR3 has 17 amino acids. V was pared by 4 bases and J by 1 base, with 9 bases of the junction left unmatched.

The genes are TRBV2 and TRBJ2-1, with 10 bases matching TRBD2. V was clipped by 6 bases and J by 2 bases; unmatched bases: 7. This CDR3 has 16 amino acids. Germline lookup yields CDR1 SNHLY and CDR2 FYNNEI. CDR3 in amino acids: CASRKSSGRAYNEQFF. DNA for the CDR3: TGTGCCAGCAGGAAATCAAGCGGGAGGGCCTACAATGAGCAGTTCTTC.

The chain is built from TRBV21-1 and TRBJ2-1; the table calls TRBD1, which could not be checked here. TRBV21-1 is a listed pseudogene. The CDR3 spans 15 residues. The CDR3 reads CASSNGTGGVDEQFF. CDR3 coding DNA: TGTGCCAGCAGCAACGGGACAGGGGGTGTCGATGAGCAGTTCTTC.

The DNA of the CDR3 is TGTGCCAGCAGCTTGGACCAGGGAAACCAAGAGACCCAGTACTTC. Encoded protein: CASSLDQGNQETQYF. J is TRBJ2-5 and V is TRBV5-4; maybe TRBD1 (5 bases). The CDR3 is 15 residues long. V was pared by 0 bases and J by 0 bases, with 9 bases between. Germline V CDR1 and CDR2: SGHNT, YYREEE (reference sequence).

CDR3 region: CASSLAGGIYEQYF. CDR3 DNA sequence: TGTGCCAGCAGCCTAGCGGGAGGGATATACGAGCAGTACTTC. The V gene is TRBV6-6, the J gene TRBJ2-7, with TRBD2 matching 12 bases. CDR3 length equals 14 residues. The V gene's germline CDR1 is MNHNY and CDR2 SVGAGI (reference sequence). The V gene end was trimmed by 6 bases and the J gene end by 4 bases; junction bases not matched to a gene: 4.